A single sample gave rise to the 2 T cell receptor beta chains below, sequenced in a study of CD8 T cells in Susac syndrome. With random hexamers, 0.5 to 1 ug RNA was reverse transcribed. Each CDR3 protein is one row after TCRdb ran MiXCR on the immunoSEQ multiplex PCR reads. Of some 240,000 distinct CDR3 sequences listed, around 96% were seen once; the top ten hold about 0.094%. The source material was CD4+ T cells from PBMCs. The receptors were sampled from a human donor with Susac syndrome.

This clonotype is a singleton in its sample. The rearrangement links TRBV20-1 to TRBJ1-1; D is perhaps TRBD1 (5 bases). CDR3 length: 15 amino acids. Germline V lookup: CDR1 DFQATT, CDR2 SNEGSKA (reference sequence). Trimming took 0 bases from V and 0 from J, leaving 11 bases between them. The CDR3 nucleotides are TGCAGTGCTAGAGATTTTGAGGGGATGAACACTGAAGCTTTCTTT. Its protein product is CSARDFEGMNTEAFF.

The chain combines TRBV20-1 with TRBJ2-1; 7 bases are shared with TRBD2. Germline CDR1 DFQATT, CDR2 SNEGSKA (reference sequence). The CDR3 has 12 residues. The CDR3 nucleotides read TGCAGCCCAAGCGGGGAGGTGGGTGAGCAGTTCTTC. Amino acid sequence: CSPSGEVGEQFF.